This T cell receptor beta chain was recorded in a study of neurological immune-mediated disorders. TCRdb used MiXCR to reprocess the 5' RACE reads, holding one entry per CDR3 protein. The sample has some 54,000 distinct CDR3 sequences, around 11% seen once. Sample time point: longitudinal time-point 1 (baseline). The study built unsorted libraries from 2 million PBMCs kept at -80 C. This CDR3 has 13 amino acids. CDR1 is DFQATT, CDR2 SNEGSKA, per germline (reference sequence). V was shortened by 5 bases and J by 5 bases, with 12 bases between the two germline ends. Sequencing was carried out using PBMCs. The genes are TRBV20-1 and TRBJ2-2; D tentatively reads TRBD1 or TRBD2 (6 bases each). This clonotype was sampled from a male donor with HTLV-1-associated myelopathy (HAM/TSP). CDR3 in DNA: TGCAGTGCTTACTTAGGGGGGACCGGGGAGCTGTTTTTT. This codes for CSAYLGGTGELFF.